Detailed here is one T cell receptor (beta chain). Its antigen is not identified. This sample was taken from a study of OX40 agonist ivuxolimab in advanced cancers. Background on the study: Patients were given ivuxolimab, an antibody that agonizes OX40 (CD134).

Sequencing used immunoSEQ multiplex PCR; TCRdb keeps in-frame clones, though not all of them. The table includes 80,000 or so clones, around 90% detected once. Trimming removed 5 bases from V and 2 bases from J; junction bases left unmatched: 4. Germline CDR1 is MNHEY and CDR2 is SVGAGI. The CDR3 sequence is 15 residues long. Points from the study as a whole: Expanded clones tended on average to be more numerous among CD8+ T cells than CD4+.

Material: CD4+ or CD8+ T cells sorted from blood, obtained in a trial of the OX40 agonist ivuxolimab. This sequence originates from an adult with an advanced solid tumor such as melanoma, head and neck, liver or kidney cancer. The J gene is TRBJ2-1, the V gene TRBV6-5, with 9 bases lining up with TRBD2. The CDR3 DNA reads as TGTGCCAGCAGTGGACTAGCGTTTACCTACAATGAGCAGTTCTTC. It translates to CASSGLAFTYNEQFF.